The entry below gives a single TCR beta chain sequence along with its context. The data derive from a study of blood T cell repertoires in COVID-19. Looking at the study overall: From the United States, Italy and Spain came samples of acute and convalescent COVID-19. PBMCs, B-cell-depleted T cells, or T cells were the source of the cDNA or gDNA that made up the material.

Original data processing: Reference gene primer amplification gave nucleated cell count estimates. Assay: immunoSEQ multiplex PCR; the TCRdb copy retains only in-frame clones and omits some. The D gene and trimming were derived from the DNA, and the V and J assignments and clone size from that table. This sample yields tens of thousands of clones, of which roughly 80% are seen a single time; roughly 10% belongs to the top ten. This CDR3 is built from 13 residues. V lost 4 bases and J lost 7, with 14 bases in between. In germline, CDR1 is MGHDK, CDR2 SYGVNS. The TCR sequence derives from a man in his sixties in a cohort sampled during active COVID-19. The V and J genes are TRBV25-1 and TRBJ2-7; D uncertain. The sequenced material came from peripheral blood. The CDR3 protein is CASSGSWASEQYF. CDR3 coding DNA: TGTGCCAGCAGTGGGTCCTGGGCGTCTGAGCAGTACTTC.